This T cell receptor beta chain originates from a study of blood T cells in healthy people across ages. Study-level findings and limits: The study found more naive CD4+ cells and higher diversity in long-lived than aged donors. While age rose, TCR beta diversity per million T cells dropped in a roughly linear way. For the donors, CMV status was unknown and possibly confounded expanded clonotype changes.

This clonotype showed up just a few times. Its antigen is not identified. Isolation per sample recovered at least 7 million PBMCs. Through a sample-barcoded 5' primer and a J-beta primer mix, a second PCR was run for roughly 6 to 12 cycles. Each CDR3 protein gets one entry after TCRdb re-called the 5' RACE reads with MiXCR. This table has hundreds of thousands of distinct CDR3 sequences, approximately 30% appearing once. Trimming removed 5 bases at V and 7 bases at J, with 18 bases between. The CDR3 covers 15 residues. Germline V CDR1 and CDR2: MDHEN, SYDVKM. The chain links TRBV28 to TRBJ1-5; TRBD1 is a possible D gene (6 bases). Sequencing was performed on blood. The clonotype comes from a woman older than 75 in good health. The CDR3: CASSHNGRGGQPQHF. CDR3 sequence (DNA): TGTGCCAGCAGTCACAATGGCAGGGGTGGACAGCCCCAGCATTTT.